The 3 T cell receptor beta chains below come from one sample, sequenced in a study of T cells after yellow fever vaccination. TCRdb itself ran the 5' RACE reads through MiXCR, one entry per CDR3 protein. The sample consists of more than 90,000 distinct CDR3 sequences, 7.5% to 9.5% of them appearing once. The specimen comprised CD8+ T cells sorted from PBMCs, sampled 45 days after the yellow fever booster vaccination. All receptors derive from a man aged 25 to 40 who received the YFV17D yellow fever vaccine.

The sample holds many counts of this clonotype. The V call is TRBV6-2 or TRBV6-3, the J call TRBJ2-3; D may be TRBD1 or TRBD2 (5 bases each). V shed 5 bases and J shed 2 bases, with 29 bases lying between them. The CDR3 runs to 20 residues. Germline V gene lookup returns CDR1 MNHEY and CDR2 SVGEGT. The CDR3 bases are TGTGCCAGCAGTCGCCCGCTTCAACAAGAGGGGAAGGAAAACACAGATACGCAGTATTTT. Translating it yields CASSRPLQQEGKENTDTQYF.

This chain joins TRBV6-7 and TRBJ2-3, with 11 bases aligning to TRBD2. TRBV6-7 is an open reading frame whose function is uncertain. Trimming removed 0 bases from V and 1 base from J; junction bases left unmatched: 18. The CDR3 has 22 residues. The CDR3 sequence is CASSYSRGELAGESVGTDTQYF. CDR3 nucleotide sequence: TGTGCCAGCAGTTACTCGCGCGGCGAACTAGCGGGAGAGTCGGTTGGCACAGATACGCAGTATTTT.

This clonotype was seen many times. This chain links TRBV6-5 with TRBJ2-1; 10 nucleotides match TRBD2. V lost 5 bases to trimming and J lost 4 bases; unmatched junction nucleotides: 2. Germline V gene lookup returns CDR1 MNHEY and CDR2 SVGAGI. The CDR3 is 14 residues long. CDR3 loop: CASSTSGTYNEQFF. The CDR3 region has the DNA TGTGCCAGCAGTACTAGCGGGACATACAATGAGCAGTTCTTC.